This passage covers 28 T cell receptor beta chains from one sample sequenced in a study of memory CD4+ T cells and cytomegalovirus serostatus (dated by TCRdb to between 2018 and 2021). Library preparation was by the immunoSEQ multiplex PCR assay. Drawn from immuneACCESS, this table holds only the in-frame rearrangements with V and J called that TCRdb kept. Clones are partly lost; checked studies trace under half to an unresolved V gene and leave the rest unexplained. The sample table records under 80,000 clones; more than 75% of these occur just once. Around 0.9% of the sample comes from the top ten. Single viable CD3+CD4+CD8-CD45RO+ cells were sorted as memory CD4+ T cells on a FACSAria II. Sequencing was performed on memory CD4+ T cells from blood. All receptors come from an adult in good health and CMV-seronegative.

This chain uses TRBV7-2 with TRBJ2-5; tentative D call: TRBD2 (5 bases). Looked up from germline, CDR1 is SGHTA and CDR2 is FQGNSA. CDR3 size: 14 residues. Trimming removed 4 bases from V and 4 bases from J, with 13 bases in between. In DNA, the CDR3 is TGTGCCAGCAGCTACCGATGGGCGGGAGAGACCCAGTACTTC. Translating gives CASSYRWAGETQYF.

This clone was seen a handful of times. CDR3 bases: TGTGCCAGTAGTGTAGGGGGAGATCTGGATACGCAGTATTTT. Its protein product is CASSVGGDLDTQYF. V and J are TRBV19 and TRBJ2-3; tentatively, D is TRBD1 (6 bases). V lost 5 bases, J lost 6 bases, and 15 bases lay in between. This CDR3 has 14 amino acids. Germline values: CDR1 LNHDA, CDR2 SQIVND (reference sequence).

The chain links TRBV12-5 to TRBJ2-1, with a possible D match to TRBD1 (6 bases). Germline CDR1 LGHNT, CDR2 FRNRAP. The CDR3 contains 16 residues. V lost 1 base to trimming and J lost 3 bases, with 13 bases between them. The CDR3 region has the DNA TGTGCTAGTGGTTTGGGTGGGACATTGCACTACAATGAGCAGTTCTTC. Translation: CASGLGGTLHYNEQFF.

The chain is built from TRBV23-1 and TRBJ2-1; maybe TRBD1 (6 bases). TRBV23-1 is assigned to the ORF class and has an uncertain function. This CDR3 comprises 12 residues. The V end was cut by 5 bases, the J end by 12 bases, with 14 bases between. CDR3 DNA: TGCGCCAGCAGTGCACCAACAGGGTTGCAGTTCTTC. This translates into CASSAPTGLQFF.

This clone was seen once. This rearrangement joins TRBV6-1 to TRBJ1-2; possible D gene TRBD1, 5 bases. The germline gives CDR1 MNHNS, CDR2 SASEGT. V lost 1 base and J 2 bases, leaving 11 bases between the germline ends. The CDR3 extends over 15 amino acids. This CDR3 is CASSEGGTKNYGYTF. The CDR3 bases are TGTGCCAGCAGTGAAGGGGGGACGAAAAACTATGGCTACACCTTC.

This chain connects TRBV15 to TRBJ1-2; 7 bases agree with TRBD1. J was trimmed by 0 bases and V by 5 bases; bases with no gene match: 6. There are 15 residues in the CDR3. Germline V gene sequence: CDR1 LNHNV, CDR2 YYDKDF (reference sequence). Here the CDR3 DNA reads TGTGCCACCAGCTCTAACAGGGGAGCTAACTATGGCTACACCTTC. It yields the protein CATSSNRGANYGYTF.

Note on this clone: Other DNA variants within this sample encode the same CDR3. The genes are TRBV30 and TRBJ2-1, with D maybe TRBD2 (6 bases). Trimming removed 0 bases from V and 0 bases from J, with 12 bases in between. Germline V gene data show CDR1 as GTSNPN and CDR2 as SVGIG (reference sequence). This CDR3 comprises 16 residues. The CDR3 DNA sequence: TGTGCCTGGAGTGTAACGGGACTGAGCTCCTACAATGAGCAGTTCTTC. Translated: CAWSVTGLSSYNEQFF.

The rearrangement links TRBV4-1 to TRBJ2-1; D possibly matches TRBD1 or TRBD2 (6 bases each). CDR1 and CDR2 (germline): MGHRA, YSYEKL. This CDR3 contains 15 residues. Trimming shortened V by 0 bases and J by 8 bases, and 14 bases separated the two germline ends. CDR3 amino acids: CASSQEEGGIDEQFF. For the CDR3, the DNA is TGCGCCAGCAGCCAAGAAGAGGGGGGTATCGATGAGCAGTTCTTC.

This chain connects TRBV28 to TRBJ2-2, with TRBD2 identical over 12 bases. CDR3 length: 18 residues. Germline V gene lookup returns CDR1 MDHEN and CDR2 SYDVKM. Losses at the gene ends were 6 bases for V and 4 bases for J; bases not matched to a gene: 12. CDR3 residues: CASRTLRGLAGGTGELFF. CDR3 nucleotides: TGTGCCAGCAGAACCCTACGGGGACTAGCGGGCGGCACCGGGGAGCTGTTTTTT.

This clone was observed a handful of times. V gene TRBV5-1 combines with J gene TRBJ2-5, with D maybe TRBD2 (5 bases). Trimming cost V 4 bases and J 4 bases, with 14 bases left between them. The CDR3 covers 14 residues. Germline CDR1 reads SGHRS; CDR2 reads YFSETQ. CDR3: CASSPRGPSETQYF. In DNA form, the CDR3 reads TGCGCCAGCAGCCCCCGGGGTCCCTCAGAGACCCAGTACTTC.

A remark on this clone: The sample carries other DNA sequences with the same CDR3. The V and J genes are TRBV5-1 and TRBJ1-5; 9 bases map to TRBD1. The V and J ends lost 8 bases and 4 bases, in that order; junction bases with no gene match: 7. This CDR3 has 14 residues. CDR1 SGHRS and CDR2 YFSETQ come from the germline V gene. CDR3 DNA sequence: TGCGCCAGTAGCCCTGGGACAGGGAATCAGCCCCAGCATTTT. It is translated as CASSPGTGNQPQHF. Supplemented by reference TRBV5-1 and TRBJ1-5, the full variable domain reads KAGVTQTPRYLIKTRGQQVTLSCSPISGHRSVSWYQQTPGQGLQFLFEYFSETQRNKGNFPGRFSGRQFSNSRSEMNVSTLELGDSALYLCASSPGTGNQPQHFGDGTRLSIL.

This chain connects TRBV28 to TRBJ1-5, with 10 bases matching TRBD1. This CDR3 spans 17 amino acids. Germline CDR1 MDHEN, CDR2 SYDVKM. J was trimmed by 4 bases and V by 3 bases; bases with no gene match: 9. The DNA for the CDR3 is TGTGCCAGCAGTTTCTGGGGGACAGGGGTCGGGAATCAGCCCCAGCATTTT. Amino acid sequence: CASSFWGTGVGNQPQHF.

The J gene is TRBJ1-4, the V gene TRBV28; D unresolved. Trimming removed 6 bases at V and 8 bases at J, with 13 bases between. CDR1 and CDR2 (germline): MDHEN, SYDVKM. The CDR3 covers 13 residues. The CDR3 DNA reads as TGTGCCAGCAGGGCCACGCAGATCGAAAAACTGTTTTTT. Its protein product is CASRATQIEKLFF. The full variable domain, its missing parts supplied by reference TRBV28 and TRBJ1-4, is DVKVTQSSRYLVKRTGEKVFLECVQDMDHENMFWYRQDPGLGLRLIYFSYDVKMKEKGDIPEGYSVSREKKERFSLILESASTNQTSMYLCASRATQIEKLFFGSGTQLSVL.

This rearrangement joins TRBV18 to TRBJ2-7; possibly TRBD1 for D (5 bases). The CDR3 length is 15 residues. CDR1 KGHSH and CDR2 LQKENI come from the germline V gene. Trimming removed 2 bases from V and 2 bases from J, with 13 bases in between. The CDR3 reads CASSPSPDKTYEQYF. The DNA of the CDR3 is TGTGCCAGCTCACCATCCCCGGACAAGACCTACGAGCAGTACTTC.

This clone was counted once. The chain is built from TRBV19 and TRBJ1-4; 10 nucleotides line up with TRBD1. The germline CDR1 and CDR2 sequences are LNHDA and SQIVND (reference sequence). V lost 6 bases to trimming and J lost 8 bases; unmatched junction nucleotides: 12. The CDR3 runs to 16 residues. In nucleotides, the CDR3 is TGTGCCAGTAGCCCATGGACGCGGACAGGGGGGGAAAAACTGTTTTTT. Translating it yields CASSPWTRTGGEKLFF. Using reference TRBV19 and TRBJ1-4 for the parts outside the CDR3, the full variable domain is DGGITQSPKYLFRKEGQNVTLSCEQNLNHDAMYWYRQDPGQGLRLIYYSQIVNDFQKGDIAEGYSVSREKKESFPLTVTSAQKNPTAFYLCASSPWTRTGGEKLFFGSGTQLSVL.

This chain uses TRBV28 with TRBJ2-7, with a weak D call TRBD1 (5 bases). V dropped 6 bases and J dropped 2 bases, with 8 bases sitting between them. The CDR3 is 12 residues long. Germline V gene lookup returns CDR1 MDHEN and CDR2 SYDVKM. The CDR3 DNA sequence: TGTGCCAGCAGGGGGCCTACCTACGAGCAGTACTTC. Its translation is CASRGPTYEQYF. Supplemented by reference TRBV28 and TRBJ2-7, the full variable domain reads DVKVTQSSRYLVKRTGEKVFLECVQDMDHENMFWYRQDPGLGLRLIYFSYDVKMKEKGDIPEGYSVSREKKERFSLILESASTNQTSMYLCASRGPTYEQYFGPGTRLTVT.

The rearrangement links TRBV7-9 to TRBJ1-1; D not certain. Trimming cost V 10 bases and J 2 bases, with 14 bases left between them. The CDR3 runs 13 residues. In germline, CDR1 is SEHNR, CDR2 FQNEAQ (reference sequence). In DNA form, the CDR3 reads TGTGCCATCCGGGCCACAGCTAACACTGAAGCTTTCTTT. Protein: CAIRATANTEAFF.

This clone has more than one count but fewer than ten. The chain joins TRBV21-1 to TRBJ1-5; the tabulated D call, TRBD1, remains unverified against the DNA. TRBV21-1 is shown as a pseudogene. The CDR3 is 16 amino acids. CDR3 residues: CASSKAPQYSNQPQHF. In DNA, the CDR3 is TGTGCCAGCAGCAAAGCGCCACAGTATAGCAATCAGCCCCAGCATTTT.

The chain couples TRBV7-9 to TRBJ2-3; TRBD1 matches 11 bases. This CDR3 spans 14 amino acids. Germline values: CDR1 SEHNR, CDR2 FQNEAQ (reference sequence). The V segment lost 3 bases and the J segment 4 bases; nucleotides outside the gene matches: 0. CDR3 nucleotides: TGTGCCAGCAGCTTGGGACAGGGGGCAGATACGCAGTATTTT. Amino acid sequence: CASSLGQGADTQYF.

V and J are TRBV9 and TRBJ1-1; a possible D gene is TRBD1 (6 bases). Germline values: CDR1 SGDLS, CDR2 YYNGEE. The CDR3 loop spans 14 amino acids. V was clipped by 4 bases and J by 1 base, with 11 bases between them. CDR3 residues: CASSKQGSNTEAFF. The CDR3 bases are TGTGCCAGCAGCAAACAGGGATCGAACACTGAAGCTTTCTTT.

V is TRBV7-2 and J is TRBJ2-5, with 11 bases aligning to TRBD2. Germline V gene data show CDR1 as SGHTA and CDR2 as FQGNSA. This CDR3 region has 16 residues. J was trimmed by 5 bases and V by 0 bases; bases with no gene match: 5. The CDR3 reads CASSLALAGGGETQYF. In DNA, the CDR3 is TGTGCCAGCAGCTTAGCGCTAGCGGGAGGTGGGGAGACCCAGTACTTC.

V and J are TRBV2 and TRBJ1-2; 7 nucleotides match TRBD1. V gave up 7 bases and J gave up 8 bases; unmatched junction bases: 10. In germline, CDR1 is SNHLY, CDR2 FYNNEI. The length of the CDR3 is 13 residues. The CDR3 region has the DNA TGTGCCAGCAAGGAAACAGGGGCGGAAGGCTACACCTTC. Protein sequence: CASKETGAEGYTF.

The chain carries TRBV2 and TRBJ1-1; possible D gene TRBD1, 5 bases. Trimming took off 6 bases at V and 6 bases at J, with 11 bases between the two ends. The CDR3 sequence is 12 residues long. The germline CDR1 and CDR2 sequences are SNHLY and FYNNEI. The CDR3 nucleotides read TGTGCCAGCAGGGATGACAGAGCTGAAGCTTTCTTT. As protein: CASRDDRAEAFF.

The rearrangement uses TRBV10-2 and TRBJ2-5, with TRBD1 matching over 9 bases. Germline V gene data show CDR1 as WSHSY and CDR2 as SAAADI. The V gene end was trimmed by 0 bases and the J gene end by 9 bases; junction bases not matched to a gene: 5. This CDR3 has 14 residues. The CDR3 sequence is CASSESRGTGPQYF. CDR3 sequence (DNA): TGCGCCAGCAGTGAGTCGAGGGGGACAGGGCCCCAGTACTTC.

This chain joins TRBV6-1 and TRBJ2-7; D is possibly TRBD2 (7 bases). Trimming removed 4 bases at V and 2 bases at J, with 15 bases between. CDR1 MNHNS and CDR2 SASEGT come from the germline V gene. The CDR3 contains 15 residues. The CDR3 sequence is CASSVEGGGAYEQYF. The CDR3 DNA reads as TGTGCCAGCAGTGTGGAGGGAGGGGGAGCCTACGAGCAGTACTTC.

CDR3 DNA: TGTGCCATCAGAGAAAGGGGACAGGAGAACTATGGCTACACCTTC. Translated, it gives CAIRERGQENYGYTF. This chain connects TRBV10-3 to TRBJ1-2, with TRBD1 matching 8 bases. Unmatched junction bases numbered 8, after V lost 6 bases and J lost 2 bases. This CDR3 comprises 15 residues. Looked up from germline, CDR1 is ENHRY and CDR2 is SYGVKD.

The chain is built from TRBV29-1 and TRBJ2-7; D gene ambiguous. The CDR3 is made up of 12 amino acids. V was pared by 5 bases and J by 2 bases, with 10 bases between. CDR1 is SQVTM and CDR2 is ANQGSEA in the germline V gene. The chain's CDR3 is CSVYTPPYEQYF. CDR3 nucleotides: TGCAGCGTTTATACACCTCCCTACGAGCAGTACTTC.

This clone was seen once. V is TRBV5-4 and J is TRBJ2-3, with 10 bases identical to TRBD1. The ends lost 3 bases at V and 4 bases at J; junction bases unmatched: 8. Per germline, CDR1 SGHNT and CDR2 YYREEE (reference sequence). CDR3 size: 16 residues. The CDR3 nucleotides read TGTGCCAGCAGCTGGGGGGGGACAGGGGTTGCAGATACGCAGTATTTT. Its translation: CASSWGGTGVADTQYF.